The 15 T cell receptor beta chains below come from one sample, sequenced in a study of control samples from healthy donors and cancer patients. Assay: immunoSEQ multiplex PCR; the TCRdb copy retains only in-frame clones and omits some. The sample has about 150,000 clones; 93% are singletons. Sequencing was performed on blood. The source of these receptors is a man in his forties or fifties in good health.

The chain employs TRBV7-9 and TRBJ2-1, with TRBD1 matching 11 bases. V lost 4 bases to trimming and J lost 1 base; unmatched junction nucleotides: 3. This CDR3 has 16 residues. Germline V lookup: CDR1 SEHNR, CDR2 FQNEAQ (reference sequence). The CDR3 sequence: CASSSGQGASYNEQFF. The DNA for the CDR3 is TGTGCCAGCAGCTCCGGACAGGGGGCGTCCTACAATGAGCAGTTCTTC. The whole variable domain, remainder taken from reference TRBV7-9 and TRBJ2-1, is DTGVSQNPRHKITKRGQNVTFRCDPISEHNRLYWYRQTLGQGPEFLTYFQNEAQLEKSRLLSDRFSAERPKGSFSTLEIQRTEQGDSAMYLCASSSGQGASYNEQFFGPGTRLTVL.

The J gene is TRBJ2-7, the V gene TRBV4-1, with D unclear. CDR3 length equals 15 residues. Trimming left V 1 base short and J 0 bases short, with 10 bases between. Germline loops: CDR1 MGHRA, CDR2 YSYEKL. CDR3 loop: CASSQGQDHSYEQYF. DNA of the CDR3: TGCGCCAGCAGCCAAGGCCAGGATCACTCCTACGAGCAGTACTTC.

This clone has a single count. V gene TRBV28 combines with J gene TRBJ2-3; D remains ambiguous. Germline CDR1 and CDR2: MDHEN and SYDVKM. The CDR3 length is 14 residues. The V gene lost 3 bases and the J gene lost 1 base, with 8 bases spanning the gap. The CDR3 bases are TGTGCCAGCAGTTTTCTGCTCGGCACAGATACGCAGTATTTT. Amino acids: CASSFLLGTDTQYF. The variable domain in full, with the rest retrieved from reference TRBV28 and TRBJ2-3, is DVKVTQSSRYLVKRTGEKVFLECVQDMDHENMFWYRQDPGLGLRLIYFSYDVKMKEKGDIPEGYSVSREKKERFSLILESASTNQTSMYLCASSFLLGTDTQYFGPGTRLTVL.

This rearrangement joins TRBV18 to TRBJ1-1; TRBD1 might be the D (5 bases). The V end lost 4 bases, the J end lost 1 base, and 7 bases lay between the germline ends. CDR3 length: 13 amino acids. The germline V gene encodes CDR1 KGHSH and CDR2 LQKENI. This CDR3 is CASSLDRNTEAFF. The CDR3 DNA follows: TGTGCCAGCTCACTCGACAGGAACACTGAAGCTTTCTTT.

The rearrangement links TRBV19 to TRBJ1-5; 7 bases are a match to TRBD1. Per the germline V gene, CDR1 is LNHDA and CDR2 is SQIVND (reference sequence). Trimming took 9 bases from V and 0 from J; bases not matched to a gene: 11. The CDR3 spans 16 residues. In nucleotides, the CDR3 is TGTGCCAGACACCCGGGACAGCCATATAGCAATCAGCCCCAGCATTTT. It codes for CARHPGQPYSNQPQHF.

This rearrangement joins TRBV19 to TRBJ1-2, with D possibly TRBD1 on 6 matching bases. Deletions cut 3 bases from V and 4 bases from J, with 12 bases between. In germline, CDR1 is LNHDA, CDR2 SQIVND (reference sequence). The CDR3 loop spans 14 amino acids. CDR3 sequence: CASSMKGVVYGYTF. CDR3 DNA sequence: TGTGCCAGTAGTATGAAGGGGGTTGTCTATGGCTACACCTTC.

In this sample, this clone turned up once. The chain has TRBV5-1 and TRBJ2-1, with D unclear. V was pared by 0 bases and J by 6 bases, with 13 bases between. In germline, CDR1 is SGHRS, CDR2 YFSETQ. The CDR3 spans 15 residues. The CDR3 spells CASSLVAERGNEQFF. The CDR3 bases are TGCGCCAGCAGCTTGGTTGCGGAGAGAGGCAATGAGCAGTTCTTC.

The rearrangement joins TRBV6-7 to TRBJ2-7; unclear D gene. TRBV6-7 is an open reading frame whose function is uncertain. The CDR3 sequence is 12 residues long. The V end was cut by 4 bases, the J end by 2 bases, with 6 bases between. The CDR3 sequence: CASSSDPYEQYF. The CDR3 nucleotides read TGTGCCAGCAGTTCGGACCCCTACGAGCAGTACTTC.

J is TRBJ1-6 and V is TRBV7-8; D is perhaps TRBD1 (5 bases). The CDR3 length is 16 residues. Between the trimmed V and J ends, which lost 2 bases and 7 bases, there was a span of 15 bases. The V gene's germline CDR1 is SGHVS and CDR2 FQNEAQ. CDR3 bases: TGTGCCAGCAGCTTAATGGTTAACAGGCAAAATTCACCCCTCCACTTT. Encoded protein: CASSLMVNRQNSPLHF.

The chain uses TRBV21-1 and TRBJ2-7. TRBV21-1 corresponds to a pseudogene. CDR3 length equals 11 residues. The CDR3: CASSNGDAQYF. CDR3 sequence (DNA): TGTGCCAGCAGCAACGGGGACGCGCAGTACTTC.

This clone was recorded only once. The CDR3 DNA is TGTGCCAGCAGCCCCGGGACAGGGGCCTACGAGCAGTACTTC. It codes for CASSPGTGAYEQYF. This chain uses TRBV7-2 with TRBJ2-7; 10 positions match TRBD1. This CDR3 region has 14 residues. Germline assignment: CDR1 SGHTA and CDR2 FQGNSA. The V gene end was trimmed by 5 bases and the J gene end by 2 bases; junction bases not matched to a gene: 3.

The chain combines TRBV18 with TRBJ2-2; unclear D gene. The CDR3 is 14 residues long. Trimming removed 0 bases at V and 6 bases at J, with 8 bases between. Per the germline V gene, CDR1 is KGHSH and CDR2 is LQKENI. The DNA for the CDR3 is TGTGCCAGCTCACCACCATTACAATCCGGGGAGCTGTTTTTT. Protein: CASSPPLQSGELFF. The whole variable domain, remainder taken from reference TRBV18 and TRBJ2-2, is NAGVMQNPRHLVRRRGQEARLRCSPMKGHSHVYWYRQLPEEGLKFMVYLQKENIIDESGMPKERFSAEFPKEGPSILRIQQVVRGDSAAYFCASSPPLQSGELFFGEGSRLTVL.

The rearrangement links TRBV30 to TRBJ1-4; D perhaps matches TRBD1 (5 bases). Looked up from germline, CDR1 is GTSNPN and CDR2 is SVGIG (reference sequence). Trimming pared 2 bases from V and 8 bases from J, leaving 18 bases between. The length of the CDR3 is 15 residues. Written as DNA, the CDR3 is TGTGCCTGGAGTTCGGGACCGGGGGTAGGCGAAAAACTGTTTTTT. Amino acid sequence: CAWSSGPGVGEKLFF.

This sequence joins TRBV5-1 and TRBJ1-5, with a possible D match to TRBD1 (6 bases). The CDR3 consists of 14 residues. Deletions cut 4 bases from V and 6 bases from J, with 14 bases between. The germline V gene has CDR1 SGHRS and CDR2 YFSETQ. The CDR3 sequence: CASSDGGGVQPQHF. DNA of the CDR3: TGCGCCAGCAGCGATGGAGGGGGAGTTCAGCCCCAGCATTTT.

The chain joins TRBV6-5 to TRBJ2-7; D could derive from TRBD1 or TRBD2 (7 bases each). CDR1 and CDR2 (germline): MNHEY, SVGAGI. CDR3 length equals 14 residues. Deletions cut 6 bases from V and 2 bases from J, with 14 bases between. Written as DNA, the CDR3 is TGTGCCAGCAGGCAGGGGGGAGGGGCCTACGAGCAGTACTTC. This sequence encodes CASRQGGGAYEQYF.